What follows are 14 T cell receptor beta chains derived from one specimen sequenced in a study of T cells in Graves' hyperthyroidism and ophthalmopathy. RNA transcripts provided the source from which TCR beta CDR3 regions were amplified. When the TCR CDR3 underwent first-round RT-PCR, the HTBI primer set was used. MiXCR, run by TCRdb on the multiplex PCR reads, gives a single entry per CDR3 protein. The repertoire consists of some 440,000 distinct CDR3 sequences, with 15% to 18% occurring once and the leading ten covering less than 15%. The sample consisted of blood. The receptors originated from a woman between 18 and 29 years old with Graves' hyperthyroidism.

This clonotype was counted only a few times. The genes are TRBV19 and TRBJ2-7; possible D gene TRBD2, 7 bases. Germline V gene lookup returns CDR1 LNHDA and CDR2 SQIVND (reference sequence). CDR3 length: 17 residues. V gave up 5 bases and J gave up 1 base, with 21 bases separating them. The DNA for the CDR3 is TGTGCCAGTAGTCAACAGGGTGCCGGGACTAATTCCTACGAGCAGTACTTC. Protein product: CASSQQGAGTNSYEQYF.

This clonotype was counted a few times. One end of the junction varies from germline; a read error may be responsible. V gene TRBV14 combines with J gene TRBJ2-1; D uncertain. This CDR3 is built from 15 residues. Germline CDR1 reads SGHDN; CDR2 reads FVKESK. The CDR3 DNA sequence: TGTGCCAGCAGCGAAGATAAGGCGATCTATAATGAGCAGTTCTTC. Translating it yields CASSEDKAIYNEQFF. The whole variable domain, filled in from reference TRBV14 and TRBJ2-1, reads EAGVTQFPSHSVIEKGQTVTLRCDPISGHDNLYWYRRVMGKEIKFLLHFVKESKQDESGMPNNRFLAERTGGTYSTLKVQPAELEDSGVYFCASSEDKAIYNEQFFGPGTRLTVL.

This clonotype has more than one count but fewer than ten. The chain links TRBV6-2 or TRBV6-3 to TRBJ2-3, with 7 nucleotides matching TRBD1. The CDR3 has 14 amino acids. CDR1 MNHEY and CDR2 SVGEGT come from the germline V gene. The V segment lost 7 bases and the J segment 2 bases; nucleotides outside the gene matches: 6. CDR3 DNA sequence: TGTGCCAGCATGACAGGGAGTTTCACAGATACGCAGTATTTT. Its translation is CASMTGSFTDTQYF.

This clonotype was seen many times. The chain employs TRBV20-1 and TRBJ2-7; 14 bases align to TRBD2. Per germline, CDR1 DFQATT and CDR2 SNEGSKA (reference sequence). CDR3 length: 18 residues. CDR3 sequence: CSTSPPPGLAGGGYEQYF. DNA of the CDR3: TGCAGCACCTCCCCCCCGCCCGGACTAGCGGGAGGAGGCTACGAGCAGTACTTC.

This clonotype was seen at least ten times. V is TRBV5-8 and J is TRBJ1-5; 10 bases are shared with TRBD1. The CDR3 has 16 residues. Germline V gene lookup returns CDR1 SGHTS and CDR2 YDEGEE. J was trimmed by 7 bases and V by 0 bases; bases with no gene match: 7. In nucleotides, the CDR3 is TGTGCCAGCAGCTTGGACCGGGACAGGGGAAAACAGCCCCAGCATTTT. It codes for CASSLDRDRGKQPQHF.

This clonotype showed up just a few times. The chain uses TRBV24-1 and TRBJ1-2, with 11 bases aligning to TRBD1. This CDR3 spans 15 amino acids. Germline V lookup: CDR1 KGHDR, CDR2 SFDVKD. Trimming at V came to 4 bases and at J to 5 bases, leaving 5 bases not matched to a gene. The CDR3 protein is CATSEPGQGAYGYTF. DNA for the CDR3: TGTGCCACCAGTGAACCCGGACAGGGGGCTTATGGCTACACCTTC.

This clonotype was seen a few times. This chain uses TRBV6-1 with TRBJ2-7; no definite D call. Germline CDR1 is MNHNS and CDR2 is SASEGT. The CDR3 totals 14 residues. V was shortened by 0 bases and J by 3 bases, with 9 bases between the two germline ends. This CDR3 is CASSEARSLYEQYF. For the CDR3, the DNA is TGTGCCAGCAGTGAAGCCAGAAGCCTCTACGAGCAGTACTTC.

There are many counts of this clonotype. This chain uses TRBV2 with TRBJ1-2, with D uncertain. There are 14 residues in the CDR3. Germline V gene lookup returns CDR1 SNHLY and CDR2 FYNNEI. The V end was cut by 3 bases, the J end by 2 bases, with 10 bases between. The CDR3 region has the DNA TGTGCCAGCAGTGATTTCCCCGAGAACTATGGCTACACCTTC. This codes for CASSDFPENYGYTF.

This clonotype was observed at least ten times. V usage is TRBV28 and J usage is TRBJ2-1, with D unresolved. CDR1 is MDHEN, CDR2 SYDVKM, per germline. CDR3 length equals 12 residues. Trimming left V 2 bases short and J 7 bases short, with 6 bases between. CDR3 amino acids: CASSLTRNEQFF. CDR3 nucleotide sequence: TGTGCCAGCAGTTTAACTCGGAATGAGCAGTTCTTC.

This clonotype was seen repeatedly, ten times or more. This chain links TRBV5-1 with TRBJ2-7, with D perhaps TRBD1 (6 bases). The CDR3 sequence is 14 residues long. Germline V lookup: CDR1 SGHRS, CDR2 YFSETQ. Trimming pared 4 bases from V and 2 bases from J, leaving 13 bases between. As DNA, the CDR3 is TGCGCCAGCAGCCCAGGGGACCGACCCTACGAGCAGTACTTC. It codes for CASSPGDRPYEQYF. The full variable domain, rest sourced from reference TRBV5-1 and TRBJ2-7, is KAGVTQTPRYLIKTRGQQVTLSCSPISGHRSVSWYQQTPGQGLQFLFEYFSETQRNKGNFPGRFSGRQFSNSRSEMNVSTLELGDSALYLCASSPGDRPYEQYFGPGTRLTVT.

This clonotype was detected only a few times. The V gene is TRBV28, the J gene TRBJ1-1; D call uncertain. Trimming pared 8 bases from V and 0 bases from J, leaving 19 bases between. Germline loops: CDR1 MDHEN, CDR2 SYDVKM. The CDR3 totals 16 residues. The CDR3 here is CASSFRADTMNTEAFF. The CDR3 nucleotides read TGTGCCAGCTCCTTTCGGGCTGATACCATGAACACTGAAGCTTTCTTT. Based on the CDR3 plus reference TRBV28 and TRBJ1-1, the full variable domain is DVKVTQSSRYLVKRTGEKVFLECVQDMDHENMFWYRQDPGLGLRLIYFSYDVKMKEKGDIPEGYSVSREKKERFSLILESASTNQTSMYLCASSFRADTMNTEAFFGQGTRLTVV.

This clonotype was seen a few times. The chain couples TRBV6-2 or TRBV6-3 to TRBJ2-4; D gene unclear. The CDR3 length is 14 residues. Trimming took off 2 bases at V and 4 bases at J, with 9 bases between the two ends. Germline CDR1 MNHEY, CDR2 SVGEGT. The CDR3 DNA reads as TGTGCCAGCAGTTACGAGGTTTTAAAAAACATTCAGTACTTC. This gives the protein CASSYEVLKNIQYF.

The rearrangement uses TRBV7-3 and TRBJ2-7; TRBD2 might be the D (6 bases). CDR1 and CDR2 from the germline V gene are SGHTA and FQGTGA. The CDR3 is 12 amino acids. With 10 bases removed from V and 3 bases from J, the gap between germline ends came to 13 bases. The CDR3 spells CATGTGSYEQYF. Written as DNA, the CDR3 is TGTGCCACCGGTACCGGGAGCTACGAGCAGTACTTC.

This clonotype has more than one count but fewer than ten. The chain couples TRBV14 to TRBJ1-2; the match to TRBD1 covers 9 bases. Germline V gene lookup returns CDR1 SGHDN and CDR2 FVKESK. With 4 bases clipped from V and 8 bases from J, the junction kept 11 bases outside the gene matches. This CDR3 comprises 15 residues. The CDR3 loop is CASSLLGQGPRGYTF. The CDR3 nucleotides are TGTGCCAGCAGCCTACTCGGACAGGGGCCCCGAGGCTACACCTTC.